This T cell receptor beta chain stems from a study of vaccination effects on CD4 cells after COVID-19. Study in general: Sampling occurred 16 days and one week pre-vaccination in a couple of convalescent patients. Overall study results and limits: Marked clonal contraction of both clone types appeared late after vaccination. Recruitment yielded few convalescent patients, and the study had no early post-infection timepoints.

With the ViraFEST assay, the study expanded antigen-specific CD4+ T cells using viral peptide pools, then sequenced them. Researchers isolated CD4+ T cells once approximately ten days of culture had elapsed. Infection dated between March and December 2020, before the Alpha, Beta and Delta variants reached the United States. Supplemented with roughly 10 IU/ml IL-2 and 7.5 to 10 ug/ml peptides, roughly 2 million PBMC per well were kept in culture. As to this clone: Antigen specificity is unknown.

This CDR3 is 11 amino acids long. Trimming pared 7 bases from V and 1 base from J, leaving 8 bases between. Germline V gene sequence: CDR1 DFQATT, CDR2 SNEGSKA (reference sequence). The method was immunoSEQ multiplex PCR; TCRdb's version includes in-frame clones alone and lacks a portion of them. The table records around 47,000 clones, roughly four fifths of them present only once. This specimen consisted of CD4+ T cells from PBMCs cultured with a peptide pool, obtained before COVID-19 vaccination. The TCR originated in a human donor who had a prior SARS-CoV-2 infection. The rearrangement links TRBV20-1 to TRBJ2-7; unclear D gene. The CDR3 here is CSDLRSYEQYF. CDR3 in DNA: TGCAGTGACCTTAGGTCCTACGAGCAGTACTTC.